This is a list of T cell receptor beta chains from one sample in a study of blood T cells in healthy people across ages. Each CDR3 protein is one row after TCRdb ran MiXCR on the 5' RACE reads. The sample contains roughly 800,000 distinct CDR3 sequences, 53% of which appear only once. The sample comprised blood. The receptor source for this set is a man aged 80 or over in good health. CDR3s leave out the opening cysteine and the closing phenylalanine or tryptophan. D genes are given only for firm matches.

d_gene	v_gene	CDR3aa
TRBD2	TRBV6-2/TRBV6-3	ASSYPLLAGSNEQY
TRBD2	TRBV24-1	ATSDLLAGAVNEQF
.	TRBV4-1	ASSPKRYNEQY
TRBD1	TRBV10-3	AISEAGQGGETQY
.	TRBV21-1	ASSTKIGEGNSYEQY
.	TRBV12-3/TRBV12-4	ASSSLGSDEYGYT
.	TRBV20-1	SAPPWGEGGYT
TRBD1	TRBV6-1	ASRETGQGPYSPLH
.	TRBV20-1	SARDLGKETQY
.	TRBV6-5	ASSYGGRGGEQF
TRBD2	TRBV20-1	SAPSDSGSSYEQY
.	TRBV3-1	ASSQVDQGSPQFYNEQF
.	TRBV7-9	ASSLAPGGAPYEQY
.	TRBV9	ASSATDNSPLH
.	TRBV13	ATNARGANVLT
TRBD2	TRBV11-2	ASSLERTSGRNEQF
.	TRBV12-3/TRBV12-4	ASSSRRGLGSGANVLT
TRBD2	TRBV20-1	SALLPRLAGDRNTRY
.	TRBV6-2/TRBV6-3	ASGFSNGRGYT
TRBD2	TRBV6-1	ASSHAEGLATYNEQF
.	TRBV19	ASSITHRDYGYT
.	TRBV14	ASSLRTWGYT
TRBD2	TRBV7-3	ASSLTFLAGVIDEQF
TRBD1	TRBV6-1	ASKQGAGYGYT
TRBD2	TRBV6-5	ASSYSGGSGWEQY
TRBD2	TRBV20-1	SARVSGRGSYNEQF
.	TRBV5-6	ASSLDRAQLPNEQF
TRBD2	TRBV12-3/TRBV12-4	ASSGLAESYNEQF
TRBD2	TRBV6-5	ASRLAGGNHEQY
TRBD1	TRBV20-1	SARDDRGQGYGYT